This is a list of T cell receptor beta chains from one sample in a study of metastatic and nonmetastatic thyroid tumors. TCRdb reprocessed the PCR reads using MiXCR. The sample records tens of thousands of clones, 15% to 20% being singletons. Sequencing input: blood. The receptors were sampled from a male donor with papillary thyroid cancer or a benign thyroid nodule (not recorded which). Some clones in this sample may be carry-over from other donors' samples. CDR3s include the opening cysteine and the closing phenylalanine or tryptophan. The D gene is left open where the match is weak. Size is omitted from some rows. Given values are once, few, many or a class for expanded clones.

d_gene: NA
v_gene: TRBV28
abundance: many
j_gene: TRBJ2-3
CDR3aa: CASSFGGGETDTQYF
CDR3nt: TGTGCCAGCAGTTTCGGCGGGGGCGAGACAGATACGCAGTATTTT

d_gene: TRBD2
v_gene: TRBV4-1
abundance: many
j_gene: TRBJ2-5
CDR3aa: CASSQEGEGTSSLWETQYF
CDR3nt: TGCGCCAGCAGCCAAGAGGGGGAGGGGACTAGCAGCCTTTGGGAGACCCAGTACTTC

d_gene: TRBD1
v_gene: TRBV5-1
abundance: NA
j_gene: TRBJ2-5
CDR3aa: CATREGAEETQYF
CDR3nt: TGCGCCACCCGAGAGGGGGCAGAAGAGACCCAGTACTTC

d_gene: NA
v_gene: TRBV20-1
abundance: many
j_gene: TRBJ2-1
CDR3aa: CSARDSRSGPTYNEQFF
CDR3nt: TGCAGTGCTAGAGATAGTAGAAGCGGGCCTACCTACAATGAGCAGTTCTTC

d_gene: NA
v_gene: TRBV19
abundance: medium-sized
j_gene: TRBJ1-6
CDR3aa: CASSLLTGINSPLHF
CDR3nt: TGTGCCAGTAGTCTATTGACAGGCATCAATTCACCCCTCCACTTT

d_gene: NA
v_gene: TRBV3-1
abundance: many
j_gene: TRBJ2-5
CDR3aa: CASSQGTGRKETQYF
CDR3nt: TGTGCCAGCAGCCAAGGGACTGGCCGCAAGGAGACCCAGTACTTC

d_gene: NA
v_gene: TRBV20-1
abundance: NA
j_gene: TRBJ1-5
CDR3aa: CSASGYVISQPQHF
CDR3nt: TGCAGTGCTAGTGGCTATGTTATTTCCCAGCCCCAGCATTTT

d_gene: NA
v_gene: TRBV19
abundance: many
j_gene: TRBJ1-5
CDR3aa: CASSDLNQPQHF
CDR3nt: TGTGCCAGTAGCGATTTAAATCAGCCCCAGCATTTT

d_gene: NA
v_gene: TRBV27
abundance: medium-sized
j_gene: TRBJ2-1
CDR3aa: CASSSSSYNEQFF
CDR3nt: TGTGCCAGCAGTTCCAGCTCCTACAATGAGCAGTTCTTC

d_gene: NA
v_gene: TRBV2
abundance: NA
j_gene: TRBJ1-6
CDR3aa: CASSEEQLGPLHF
CDR3nt: TGTGCCAGTAGTGAAGAACAACTTGGTCCCCTCCACTTT

d_gene: NA
v_gene: TRBV28
abundance: few
j_gene: TRBJ1-5
CDR3aa: CASSSNHQHQNF
CDR3nt: TGTGCCAGCAGTTCCAATCATCAGCACCAGAATTTT

d_gene: NA
v_gene: TRBV7-6
abundance: NA
j_gene: TRBJ2-7
CDR3aa: CASGTQTYEQYF
CDR3nt: TGTGCCAGTGGGACACAAACCTACGAGCAGTACTTC

d_gene: NA
v_gene: TRBV9
abundance: once
j_gene: TRBJ2-2
CDR3aa: CASSVAETLYTGELFF
CDR3nt: TGTGCCAGCAGCGTAGCCGAGACACTATACACCGGGGAGCTGTTTTTT

d_gene: NA
v_gene: TRBV9
abundance: many
j_gene: TRBJ2-1
CDR3aa: CASSEGGYNEQFF
CDR3nt: TGTGCCAGCAGCGAGGGGGGATACAATGAGCAGTTCTTC

d_gene: TRBD1
v_gene: TRBV20-1
abundance: many
j_gene: TRBJ2-7
CDR3aa: CSAQLSGQGDYEQYF
CDR3nt: TGCAGTGCTCAACTGTCGGGACAGGGGGACTACGAGCAGTACTTC

d_gene: TRBD2
v_gene: TRBV20-1
abundance: NA
j_gene: TRBJ2-7
CDR3aa: CSALTSGGDEQYF
CDR3nt: TGCAGTGCTTTAACTAGCGGGGGCGACGAGCAGTACTTC